This T cell receptor (beta chain) was retrieved from a study of regulatory T cells in long-lasting Graves disease. CDR3 length equals 15 residues. Per the germline V gene, CDR1 is MGHRA and CDR2 is YSYEKL. V dropped 0 bases and J dropped 6 bases, with 15 bases sitting between them. Arm-PCR of CDR3 regions and iRepertoire HTBI primers were the basis on which TCR beta libraries were built. TCRdb used MiXCR to reprocess the multiplex PCR reads, holding one entry per CDR3 protein. The table has roughly 510,000 distinct CDR3 sequences, about 16% seen once. Time point of the sample: newly diagnosed GD, antithyroid drugs for less than 3 months. After RNA was extracted from PBMCs, the TCR library was made from it. The same data also went into a second study, on T cells in Graves' hyperthyroidism and ophthalmopathy.

The J gene is TRBJ2-7, the V gene TRBV4-1, with D possibly matching TRBD2 (5 bases). This TCR was recovered from a man aged 18-30 years with Graves disease. Sequencing was performed on peripheral blood mononuclear cells (PBMCs), taken at new diagnosis, from a patient treated with antithyroid drugs. For the CDR3, the DNA is TGCGCCAGCAGCCAAGATCGACACGGGAAGGTCGAGCAGTACTTC. Translation gives CASSQDRHGKVEQYF.